This TCR beta chain was obtained from a study of metastatic and nonmetastatic thyroid tumors. The overall study: For malignant and benign thyroid patients, tumor or nodule tissue and blood were the sources whose repertoires were compared. General study results and limits: Malignant thyroid tumors reportedly had TCR beta diversity that was significantly higher than in benign nodules, in blood and tumor.

How the authors handled the data: A classifier of distant metastasis in papillary thyroid cancer was built from CDR3 differences (across clinicopathological groups). Using MiXCR, TCRdb reanalyzed the PCR reads. These V and J calls are TCRdb output, not the study's own analysis. The sample carries tens of thousands of clones, around a quarter recorded once. Worth noting for this clone: Its antigen is as yet unknown.

Nobody among the patients had been given any treatment before thyroid surgery. V dropped 1 base and J dropped 2; count of bases not matched to a gene: 9. This CDR3 spans 16 amino acids. Germline V lookup: CDR1 GTSNPN, CDR2 SVGIG (reference sequence). The TCR was taken from a male donor with papillary thyroid cancer or a benign thyroid nodule (not recorded which). Some clones in this sample may be carry-over from other donors' samples. The chain employs TRBV30 and TRBJ2-7, with TRBD2 identical over 9 bases. The sequenced sample consisted of blood. CDR3 in amino acids: CAWSGGRRGGPYEQYF. CDR3 DNA: TGTGCCTGGAGTGGGGGAAGGCGGGGGGGCCCCTACGAGCAGTACTTC.